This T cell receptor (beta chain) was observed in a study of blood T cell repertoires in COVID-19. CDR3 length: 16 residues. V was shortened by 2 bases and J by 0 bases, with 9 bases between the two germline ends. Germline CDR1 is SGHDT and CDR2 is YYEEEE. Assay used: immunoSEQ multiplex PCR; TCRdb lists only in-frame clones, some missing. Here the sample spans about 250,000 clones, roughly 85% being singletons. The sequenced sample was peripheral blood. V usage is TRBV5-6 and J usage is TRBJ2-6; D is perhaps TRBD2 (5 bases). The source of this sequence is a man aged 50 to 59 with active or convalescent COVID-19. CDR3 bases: TGTGCCAGCAGCTTCCGGGGAAGCTCTGGGGCCAACGTCCTGACTTTC. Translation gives CASSFRGSSGANVLTF.